These 25 T cell receptor beta chains originate from one sample sequenced in a study of blood T cell repertoires in COVID-19. TCRdb keeps only in-frame clones here, not all; method: immunoSEQ multiplex PCR. The table includes 60,000 to 80,000 clones, just over 85% detected once. Source material: peripheral blood. These TCRs come from a human donor in a cohort sampled during active COVID-19.

J is TRBJ2-3 and V is TRBV5-1; a possible D gene is TRBD1 (6 bases). The ends were cut back, 3 bases at V and 1 base at J, with 15 bases in the middle. Germline assignment: CDR1 SGHRS and CDR2 YFSETQ. The CDR3 spans 16 residues. CDR3 in DNA: TGCGCCAGCAGCTACGGAGGACAGCACCGCACAGATACGCAGTATTTT. Translating gives CASSYGGQHRTDTQYF.

The chain is built from TRBV7-3 and TRBJ2-1; D might be TRBD2 (6 bases). CDR1 and CDR2 (germline): SGHTA, FQGTGA. Trimming pared 1 base from V and 8 bases from J, leaving 12 bases between. The CDR3 runs 14 residues. The CDR3 coding sequence is TGTGCCAGCAGCTTAATGACTAGTAAGGATGAGCAGTTCTTC. It encodes CASSLMTSKDEQFF. The full variable domain, in which reference TRBV7-3 and TRBJ2-1 provide the parts outside the CDR3, is GAGVSQTPSNKVTEKGKYVELRCDPISGHTALYWYRQSLGQGPEFLIYFQGTGAADDSGLPNDRFFAVRPEGSVSTLKIQRTERGDSAVYLCASSLMTSKDEQFFGPGTRLTVL.

This sequence joins TRBV4-1 and TRBJ2-2, with D possibly matching TRBD1 (6 bases). The germline V gene encodes CDR1 MGHRA and CDR2 YSYEKL. V was trimmed by 4 bases and J by 4 bases, leaving 10 bases between them. CDR3 length: 14 residues. The CDR3 DNA follows: TGCGCCAGCAGCCCCGGGACAACCACCGGGGAGCTGTTTTTT. This gives the protein CASSPGTTTGELFF.

In nucleotides, the CDR3 is TGCGCCAGCCGGGAAAGGGTTGATGAAAAACTGTTTTTT. It encodes CASRERVDEKLFF. The chain carries TRBV5-1 and TRBJ1-4, with D unresolved. Looked up from germline, CDR1 is SGHRS and CDR2 is YFSETQ. The V end was cut by 7 bases, the J end by 6 bases, with 13 bases between. This CDR3 is built from 13 residues. Complete variable domain (other parts from reference TRBV5-1 and TRBJ1-4): KAGVTQTPRYLIKTRGQQVTLSCSPISGHRSVSWYQQTPGQGLQFLFEYFSETQRNKGNFPGRFSGRQFSNSRSEMNVSTLELGDSALYLCASRERVDEKLFFGSGTQLSVL.

The V gene is TRBV28, the J gene TRBJ2-5; D may be TRBD1 (6 bases). Trimming pared 2 bases from V and 6 bases from J, leaving 19 bases between. The CDR3 is made up of 16 amino acids. The germline gives CDR1 MDHEN, CDR2 SYDVKM. This chain's CDR3 is CASSLEGRGEIKTQYF. Here the CDR3 DNA reads TGTGCCAGCAGTTTAGAGGGCAGGGGCGAGATAAAGACCCAGTACTTC. The whole variable domain, filled in from reference TRBV28 and TRBJ2-5, reads DVKVTQSSRYLVKRTGEKVFLECVQDMDHENMFWYRQDPGLGLRLIYFSYDVKMKEKGDIPEGYSVSREKKERFSLILESASTNQTSMYLCASSLEGRGEIKTQYFGPGTRLLVL.

Only a few counts were recorded for this clone. The chain has TRBV18 and TRBJ2-5, with 7 nucleotides matching TRBD1. The CDR3 extends over 13 amino acids. The germline gives CDR1 KGHSH, CDR2 LQKENI. J gave up 3 bases and V 4 bases, and 2 bases lay outside the gene matches. The CDR3 sequence is CASSLGQEETQYF. CDR3 bases: TGTGCCAGCTCACTTGGACAGGAAGAGACCCAGTACTTC. The full variable domain, with the rest looked up from reference TRBV18 and TRBJ2-5, is NAGVMQNPRHLVRRRGQEARLRCSPMKGHSHVYWYRQLPEEGLKFMVYLQKENIIDESGMPKERFSAEFPKEGPSILRIQQVVRGDSAAYFCASSLGQEETQYFGPGTRLLVL.

CDR3 coding DNA: TGTGCCAGCAGGTTCCGGAGTGAGCAGTTCTTC. Translated: CASRFRSEQFF. V usage is TRBV6-5 and J usage is TRBJ2-1; no definite D call. The CDR3 sequence is 11 residues long. V gave up 6 bases and J gave up 9 bases, with 9 bases separating them. Germline loops: CDR1 MNHEY, CDR2 SVGAGI.

The rearrangement uses TRBV29-1 and TRBJ2-1; a possible D gene is TRBD1 (5 bases). V was clipped by 2 bases and J by 0 bases, with 14 bases between them. This CDR3 spans 16 amino acids. CDR1 and CDR2 from the germline V gene are SQVTM and ANQGSEA. In nucleotides, the CDR3 is TGCAGCGTTGAAAGGTTGGCAGGGTCCTCCTACAATGAGCAGTTCTTC. Its translation is CSVERLAGSSYNEQFF.

The V and J genes are TRBV5-8 and TRBJ2-3; D possibly corresponds to TRBD2 (5 bases). Trimming removed 1 base from V and 0 bases from J, with 12 bases in between. From germline, CDR1 is SGHTS and CDR2 YDEGEE. The CDR3 length is 16 residues. CDR3 nucleotides: TGTGCCAGCAGCTTGAGACCGGGGTTTAGCACAGATACGCAGTATTTT. Protein: CASSLRPGFSTDTQYF.

This clone was seen only once. The chain employs TRBV2 and TRBJ2-4; TRBD1 might be the D (5 bases). The CDR3 contains 14 residues. The V gene lost 3 bases and the J gene lost 3 bases, with 9 bases spanning the gap. Germline V gene lookup returns CDR1 SNHLY and CDR2 FYNNEI. CDR3 sequence: CASSETAFKNIQYF. The CDR3 DNA reads as TGTGCCAGCAGTGAGACAGCGTTCAAAAACATTCAGTACTTC.

The chain links TRBV2 to TRBJ1-2; 9 bases are a match to TRBD1. The CDR3 sequence is 12 residues long. V lost 6 bases and J lost 8; bases outside the gene matches: 4. Per the germline V gene, CDR1 is SNHLY and CDR2 is FYNNEI. The CDR3 reads CASRIGQGGYTF. CDR3 DNA sequence: TGTGCCAGCAGGATCGGACAGGGGGGCTACACCTTC.

This chain connects TRBV7-9 to TRBJ1-1; tentatively, D is TRBD1 (6 bases). V was shortened by 5 bases and J by 4 bases, with 17 bases between the two germline ends. Germline-derived CDR1 and CDR2 are SEHNR and FQNEAQ (reference sequence). This CDR3 comprises 15 residues. CDR3 amino acids: CASSPFRGGGTEAFF. DNA for the CDR3: TGTGCCAGCAGCCCATTTAGAGGGGGTGGCACTGAAGCTTTCTTT.

The chain has TRBV11-1 and TRBJ2-5; TRBD1 agrees at 9 bases. The V segment lost 5 bases and the J segment 5 bases; nucleotides outside the gene matches: 6. Germline CDR1 reads SGHAT; CDR2 reads FQDESV (reference sequence). This CDR3 comprises 14 residues. CDR3 in amino acids: CASSPGTGRETQYF. CDR3 nucleotides: TGTGCCAGCAGCCCCGGGACAGGGCGGGAGACCCAGTACTTC.

Only one count was recorded for this clone. The chain combines TRBV7-9 with TRBJ2-7; D gene ambiguous. The CDR3 contains 17 residues. The germline V gene encodes CDR1 SEHNR and CDR2 FQNEAQ (reference sequence). With 6 bases removed from V and 4 bases from J, the gap between germline ends came to 25 bases. CDR3 DNA sequence: TGTGCCAGCAGTAGAGAGCCGTTTTCTTCCCTTCTGTACGAGCAGTACTTC. This sequence encodes CASSREPFSSLLYEQYF.

The chain combines TRBV5-1 with TRBJ1-1; 10 positions match TRBD1. The length of the CDR3 is 16 residues. With 4 bases clipped from V and 3 bases from J, the junction kept 9 bases outside the gene matches. Looked up from germline, CDR1 is SGHRS and CDR2 is YFSETQ. CDR3 region: CASSIDPGTGDTEAFF. In DNA, the CDR3 is TGCGCCAGCAGCATCGATCCAGGGACAGGGGACACTGAAGCTTTCTTT.

J is TRBJ2-3 and V is TRBV3-1 (or the pseudogene TRBV3-2), with TRBD2 matching 8 bases. The V gene's germline CDR1 is LGHDT and CDR2 YNNKEL (reference sequence). J gave up 5 bases and V 1 base, and 5 bases lay outside the gene matches. This CDR3 is 15 amino acids long. The DNA of the CDR3 is TGTGCCAGCAGCCAAGGAGGACTAGCAGGAGATACGCAGTATTTT. Its translation: CASSQGGLAGDTQYF.

The gene calls are TRBV4-3 and TRBJ2-3; D gene uncertain. With 1 base removed from V and 4 bases from J, the gap between germline ends came to 12 bases. Per germline, CDR1 LGHNA and CDR2 YSLEER. The CDR3 runs 15 residues. CDR3 sequence reads: CASSQVWNQADTQYF. CDR3 bases: TGCGCCAGCAGCCAAGTTTGGAACCAGGCAGATACGCAGTATTTT.

The rearrangement links TRBV5-4 to TRBJ2-3; TRBD2 aligns across 15 bases. Germline values: CDR1 SGHNT, CDR2 YYREEE (reference sequence). CDR3 length equals 18 residues. V lost 4 bases, J lost 0 bases, and 6 bases stayed unmatched. The CDR3 DNA follows: TGTGCCAGCAGCCTGGGACTAGCGGGAGGCTCTAGCACAGATACGCAGTATTTT. Its protein is CASSLGLAGGSSTDTQYF. Full variable domain (missing parts from reference TRBV5-4 and TRBJ2-3): ETGVTQSPTHLIKTRGQQVTLRCSSQSGHNTVSWYQQALGQGPQFIFQYYREEENGRGNFPPRFSGLQFPNYSSELNVNALELDDSALYLCASSLGLAGGSSTDTQYFGPGTRLTVL.

V is TRBV6-5 and J is TRBJ2-7, with D perhaps TRBD1 (6 bases). V gave up 3 bases and J gave up 2 bases, with 14 bases separating them. This CDR3 comprises 15 residues. CDR1 MNHEY and CDR2 SVGAGI come from the germline V gene. DNA for the CDR3: TGTGCCAGCAGTTATCAGGGACAAATGACCTACGAGCAGTACTTC. It specifies CASSYQGQMTYEQYF.

The genes are TRBV14 and TRBJ2-3; tentative D call: TRBD2 (6 bases). Trimming took 4 bases from V and 1 from J, leaving 15 bases between them. The V gene's germline CDR1 is SGHDN and CDR2 FVKESK. The CDR3 consists of 16 residues. The CDR3 nucleotides are TGTGCCAGCAGCCCACACGGAGGGATGGGCACAGATACGCAGTATTTT. This sequence encodes CASSPHGGMGTDTQYF.

Only a few counts were recorded for this clone. The chain links TRBV7-9 to TRBJ1-1; tentatively, D is TRBD1 (5 bases). The V gene lost 2 bases and the J gene lost 1 base, with 11 bases spanning the gap. The CDR3 length is 15 residues. CDR1 is SEHNR and CDR2 is FQNEAQ in the germline V gene (reference sequence). The CDR3 DNA reads as TGTGCCAGCAGCTTAAACACAGGATCGAACACTGAAGCTTTCTTT. Amino acids: CASSLNTGSNTEAFF.

This chain links TRBV20-1 with TRBJ2-1, with TRBD2 as a possible D gene (7 bases). Germline CDR1 is DFQATT and CDR2 is SNEGSKA (reference sequence). Trimming pared 3 bases from V and 5 bases from J, leaving 17 bases between. The CDR3 is 15 amino acids. CDR3 sequence: CSASIRGASNNEQFF. CDR3 bases: TGCAGTGCTAGTATTCGGGGGGCTTCCAACAATGAGCAGTTCTTC.

The V gene is TRBV28, the J gene TRBJ1-3, with D uncertain. The V gene lost 2 bases and the J gene lost 2 bases, with 7 bases spanning the gap. The CDR3 extends over 14 amino acids. The germline CDR1 and CDR2 sequences are MDHEN and SYDVKM. CDR3 nucleotide sequence: TGTGCCAGCAGTTTAGGAGGGACTGGAAACACCATATATTTT. It specifies CASSLGGTGNTIYF.

The chain employs TRBV7-9 and TRBJ2-1, with 8 bases identical to TRBD2. Germline CDR1 and CDR2: SEHNR and FQNEAQ (reference sequence). V gave up 1 base and J gave up 5 bases; unmatched junction bases: 10. The CDR3 has 17 residues. CDR3 sequence: CASSLDWGAGGDNEQFF. CDR3 coding DNA: TGTGCCAGCAGCTTAGATTGGGGTGCGGGAGGTGACAATGAGCAGTTCTTC.

This clone appeared once. The rearrangement links TRBV18 to TRBJ1-2; a possible D gene is TRBD1 (5 bases). The CDR3 contains 16 residues. The V end lost 1 base, the J end lost 0 bases, and 12 bases lay between the germline ends. The germline V gene encodes CDR1 KGHSH and CDR2 LQKENI. CDR3: CASSPQSGGANYGYTF. Written as DNA, the CDR3 is TGTGCCAGCTCACCACAATCGGGGGGAGCTAACTATGGCTACACCTTC.